This T cell receptor (beta chain) was recorded in a study of beta chain features in type 1 diabetes. Details on this clone: Its antigen remains unknown.

The sequenced template was cDNA made from the entire isolated RNA. The read count averaged about 3.6 million across naive, central memory and regulatory T cell samples. Profiling relied on immunoSEQ multiplex PCR, and the TCRdb table lists in-frame clones only, not all of them. The data hold 140,000 or so clones, with 9.2% observed a single time. CDR3 length: 15 amino acids. Germline CDR1 SGHAT, CDR2 FQNNGV. Deletions cut 0 bases from V and 6 bases from J, with 15 bases between. Study-level findings and limits: A definitive answer on HLA type influencing TCRB rearrangement was not reached here. Lower insertion and higher deletion counts appeared at VDJ junctions in type 1 diabetes patients.

This receptor was taken from a man younger than 35 in good health. Sequenced material: central memory CD4+ T cells from blood. The chain has TRBV11-2 and TRBJ2-7; the D is unclear. CDR3: CASSLDLENWAEQYF. For the CDR3, the DNA is TGTGCCAGCAGCTTAGATCTCGAGAACTGGGCCGAGCAGTACTTC.